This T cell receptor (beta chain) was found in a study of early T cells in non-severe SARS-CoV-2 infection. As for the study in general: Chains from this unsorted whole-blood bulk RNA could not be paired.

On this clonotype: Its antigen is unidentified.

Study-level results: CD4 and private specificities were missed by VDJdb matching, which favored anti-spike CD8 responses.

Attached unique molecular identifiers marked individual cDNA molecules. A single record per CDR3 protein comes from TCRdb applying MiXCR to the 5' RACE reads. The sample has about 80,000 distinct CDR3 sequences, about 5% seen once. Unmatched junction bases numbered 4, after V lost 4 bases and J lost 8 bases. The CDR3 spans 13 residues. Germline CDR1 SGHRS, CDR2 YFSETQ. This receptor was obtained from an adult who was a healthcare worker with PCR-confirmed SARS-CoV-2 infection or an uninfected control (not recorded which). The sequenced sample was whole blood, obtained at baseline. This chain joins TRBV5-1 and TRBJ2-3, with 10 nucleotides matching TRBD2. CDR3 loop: CASSPSGRVTQYF. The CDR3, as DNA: TGCGCCAGCAGCCCTAGCGGGAGAGTTACGCAGTATTTT.